The subject of this entry is one T cell receptor (beta chain). This clone appeared a single time. Its antigen specificity is not known. No much larger clonotype is one base removed from it; base qualities were not supplied. The immunoSEQ Assay, a bias-controlled multiplex PCR, was used to amplify TCRbeta CDR3 regions from genomic DNA. Under the source paper's analysis protocol: Within the assay, amplification of reference gene primers was used to estimate how many nucleated cells each sample contained. To quantify the absolute abundance of each unique TCRbeta CDR3 rearrangement, sequence reads were collapsed and filtered. For each sample, productive Simpson clonality was calculated by taking the square root of Simpson's diversity index across productive rearrangements. TCRdb provides this immuneACCESS table in a form limited to in-frame rearrangements. Some clones are lacking; in checked studies, under half of them reflect an unresolved V gene, and why the rest are absent is not known. For V, J and clone size, that table is used; D and trimming come from the DNA. This sample lists 200,000 to 300,000 clones; approximately 86% were detected once. Jointly, the top ten make up less than 6.5% of the sample.

The data originate from a study of blood T cell repertoires in COVID-19 (dated by TCRdb to about 2020). With regard to the full study: The collaborator samples originated in the United States, Italy and Spain and spanned the acute and convalescent phases of COVID-19. The prospective study material was composed of cDNA or gDNA derived from T cells, B-cell-depleted T cells, or PBMCs. Subjects who had been exposed to COVID-19, were actively infected with it, or had recovered from it provided the deeply sampled blood TCRbeta repertoires that made up the dataset. The repertoires were released in a freely available public database intended as a resource for research on the immune response to SARS-CoV-2. Samples came from the ongoing ImmuneRACE study (first 160 participants) plus 1,254 subjects from 6 global collaborators. The sample metadata nearly always contained a de-identified subject ID, COVID-19 status, age in years and sex. Where available, HLA class I and class II types were obtained from metadata supplied by the sample provider rather than from assay-based typing. The research as a whole found: How much clinical and demographic metadata was included differed by source and by participant, and the metadata was provided uncurated.

Collaborating institutions collected whole blood in K2EDTA tubes following their own protocols. For TCRbeta analysis, collaborators shipped samples in one of three forms: frozen whole blood, isolated PBMCs, or DNA extracted from either of those sample types. Sequencing was performed on peripheral blood. The clonotype was recovered from a human donor in a cohort sampled during active COVID-19.

The CDR3: CASNRQGAHQPQHF. The DNA reads as follows: TGTGCCAGCAACCGACAGGGGGCGCATCAGCCCCAGCATTTT. The V and J genes are TRBV27 and TRBJ1-5, with TRBD1 matching 10 junction bases. Based on the germline V gene (reference sequence), the CDR1 and CDR2 sequences are MNHEY and SMNVEV. Measured from the cysteine to the phenylalanine, the CDR3 is 14 residues long. Only the CDR3 DNA is retained, 42 bases long and in frame from the first base. Trimming takes 7 bases off V and 5 bases off J; junction bases not matched to a gene: 5.